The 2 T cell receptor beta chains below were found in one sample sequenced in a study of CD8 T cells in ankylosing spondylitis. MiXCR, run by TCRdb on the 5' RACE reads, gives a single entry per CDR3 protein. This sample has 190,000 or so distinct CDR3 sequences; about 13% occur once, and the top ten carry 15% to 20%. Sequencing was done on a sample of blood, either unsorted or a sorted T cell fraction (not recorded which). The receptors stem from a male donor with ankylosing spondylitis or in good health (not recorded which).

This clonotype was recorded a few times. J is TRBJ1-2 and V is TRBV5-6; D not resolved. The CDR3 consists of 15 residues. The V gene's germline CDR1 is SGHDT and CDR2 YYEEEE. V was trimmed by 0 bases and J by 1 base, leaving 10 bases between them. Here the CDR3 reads CASSLGSAFNYGYTF. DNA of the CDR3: TGTGCCAGCAGCTTGGGGTCAGCCTTTAACTATGGCTACACCTTC.

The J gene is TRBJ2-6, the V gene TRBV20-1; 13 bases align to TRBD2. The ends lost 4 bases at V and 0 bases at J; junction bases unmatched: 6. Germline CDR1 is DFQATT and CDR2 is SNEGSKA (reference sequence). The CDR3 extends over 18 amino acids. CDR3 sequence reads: CSAKGTSGKSSGANVLTF. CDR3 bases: TGCAGTGCTAAAGGGACTAGCGGGAAGAGCTCTGGGGCCAACGTCCTGACTTTC.